The T cell receptor beta chain described here comes from a study of vaccination and CD4 T cells after COVID-19. V lost 6 bases to trimming and J lost 0 bases, with 10 bases between them. Germline V gene lookup returns CDR1 MNHEY and CDR2 SVGEGT. The CDR3 is made up of 14 amino acids. The Oncomine TCR Beta short-read assay was what sequenced the DNA obtained from cultured CD4+ T cells. MiXCR, applied by TCRdb to the PCR reads, yields one record per CDR3 protein. The sample holds 14,000 to 15,000 distinct CDR3 sequences, about 50% seen once. The sample holds a few counts of this clonotype. Its antigen is unknown. Treatment of the sample: 10-day PBMC culture with coronavirus spike peptide pools or control peptides (ViraFEST assay).

This TCR derives from a human donor who had recovered from COVID-19. Sequencing used CD4+ T cells from blood, cultured in vitro. The chain combines TRBV6-2 or TRBV6-3 with TRBJ2-3; tentatively, D is TRBD1 or TRBD2 (6 bases each). The CDR3 loop is CASRLGGSTDTQYF. For the CDR3, the DNA is TGTGCCAGCAGGCTAGGGGGGAGCACAGATACGCAGTATTTT.